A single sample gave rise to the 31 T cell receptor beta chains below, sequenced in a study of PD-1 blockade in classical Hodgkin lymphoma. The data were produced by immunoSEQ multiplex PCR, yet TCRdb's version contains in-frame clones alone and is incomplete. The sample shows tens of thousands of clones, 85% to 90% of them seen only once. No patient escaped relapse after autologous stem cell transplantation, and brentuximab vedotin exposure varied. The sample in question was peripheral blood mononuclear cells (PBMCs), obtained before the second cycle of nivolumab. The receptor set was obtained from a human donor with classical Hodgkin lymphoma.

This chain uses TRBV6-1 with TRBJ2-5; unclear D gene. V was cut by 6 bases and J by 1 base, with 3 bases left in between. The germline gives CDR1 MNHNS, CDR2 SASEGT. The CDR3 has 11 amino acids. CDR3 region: CASRSQETQYF. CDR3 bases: TGTGCCAGCAGGAGCCAAGAGACCCAGTACTTC.

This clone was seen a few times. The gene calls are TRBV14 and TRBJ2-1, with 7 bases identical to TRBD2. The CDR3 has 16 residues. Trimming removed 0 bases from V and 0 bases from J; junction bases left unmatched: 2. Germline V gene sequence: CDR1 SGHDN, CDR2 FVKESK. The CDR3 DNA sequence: TGTGCCAGCAGCCAAGACGGCGGGAGCTCCTACAATGAGCAGTTCTTC. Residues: CASSQDGGSSYNEQFF.

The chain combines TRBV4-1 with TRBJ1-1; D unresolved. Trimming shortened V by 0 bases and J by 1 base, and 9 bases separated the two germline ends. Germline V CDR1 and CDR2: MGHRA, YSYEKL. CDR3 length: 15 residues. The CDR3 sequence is CASSQDPPENTEAFF. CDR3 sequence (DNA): TGCGCCAGCAGCCAAGATCCGCCCGAGAACACTGAAGCTTTCTTT.

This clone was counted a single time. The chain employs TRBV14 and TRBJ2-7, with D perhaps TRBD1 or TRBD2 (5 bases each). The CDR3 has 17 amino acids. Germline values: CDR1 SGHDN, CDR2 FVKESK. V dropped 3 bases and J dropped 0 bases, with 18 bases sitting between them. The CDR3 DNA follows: TGTGCCAGCAGCCACCGGACCGGGACGGAATTCTCCTACGAGCAGTACTTC. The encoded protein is CASSHRTGTEFSYEQYF.

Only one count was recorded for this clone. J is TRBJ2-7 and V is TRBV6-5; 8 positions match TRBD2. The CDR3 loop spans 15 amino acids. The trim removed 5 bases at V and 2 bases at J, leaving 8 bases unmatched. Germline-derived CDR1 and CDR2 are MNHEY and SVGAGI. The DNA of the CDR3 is TGTGCCAGCAGTGCCCGGGGGGGGCTCGCCTACGAGCAGTACTTC. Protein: CASSARGGLAYEQYF.

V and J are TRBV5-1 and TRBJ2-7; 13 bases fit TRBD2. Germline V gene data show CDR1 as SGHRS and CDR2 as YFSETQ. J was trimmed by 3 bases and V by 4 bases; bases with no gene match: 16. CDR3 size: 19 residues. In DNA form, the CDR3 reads TGCGCCAGCAGCCTTGCCGGACTAGCGGGAGTTGGTTGGGGCTACGAGCAGTACTTC. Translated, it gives CASSLAGLAGVGWGYEQYF.

CDR3 in amino acids: CASSLVTGARGEQYF. CDR3 sequence (DNA): TGTGCCAGCAGCTTAGTGACAGGGGCCAGGGGTGAGCAGTACTTC. The V call is TRBV7-6, the J call TRBJ2-7; 8 bases align to TRBD1. The CDR3 runs 15 residues. CDR1 and CDR2 (germline): SGHVS, FNYEAQ. Germline trimming cut 1 base from V and 7 bases from J; bases unmatched to any gene: 9.

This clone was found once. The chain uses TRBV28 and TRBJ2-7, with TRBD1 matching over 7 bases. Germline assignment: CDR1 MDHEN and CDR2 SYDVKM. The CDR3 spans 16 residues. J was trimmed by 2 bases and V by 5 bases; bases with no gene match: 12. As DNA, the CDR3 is TGTGCCAGCAGTACCCGGACAGGCAGTACGACCTACGAGCAGTACTTC. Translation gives CASSTRTGSTTYEQYF.

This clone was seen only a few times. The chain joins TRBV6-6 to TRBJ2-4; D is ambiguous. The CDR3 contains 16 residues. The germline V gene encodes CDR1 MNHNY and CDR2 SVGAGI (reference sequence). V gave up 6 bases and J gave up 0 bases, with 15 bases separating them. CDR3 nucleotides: TGTGCCAGCAGCACATCGTTAACTATAGCCAAAAACATTCAGTACTTC. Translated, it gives CASSTSLTIAKNIQYF.

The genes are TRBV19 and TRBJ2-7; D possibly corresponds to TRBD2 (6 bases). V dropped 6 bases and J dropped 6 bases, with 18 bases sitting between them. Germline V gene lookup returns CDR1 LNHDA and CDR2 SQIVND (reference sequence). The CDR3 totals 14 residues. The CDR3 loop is CASSEGLDMSEQYF. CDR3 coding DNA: TGTGCCAGTAGCGAGGGACTCGACATGAGCGAGCAGTACTTC.

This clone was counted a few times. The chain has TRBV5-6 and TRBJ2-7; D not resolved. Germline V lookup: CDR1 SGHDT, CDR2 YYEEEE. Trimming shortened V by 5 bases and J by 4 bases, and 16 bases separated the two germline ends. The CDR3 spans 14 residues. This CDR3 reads CASSNTGTRYEQYF. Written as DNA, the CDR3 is TGTGCCAGCAGTAACACGGGCACCCGATACGAGCAGTACTTC.

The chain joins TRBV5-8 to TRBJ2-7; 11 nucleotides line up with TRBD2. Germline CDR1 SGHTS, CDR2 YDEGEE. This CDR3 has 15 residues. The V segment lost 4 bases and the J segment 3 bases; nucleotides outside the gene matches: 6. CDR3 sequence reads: CASSTGTSGHYEQYF. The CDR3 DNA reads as TGTGCCAGCAGCACGGGGACTAGCGGTCACTACGAGCAGTACTTC.

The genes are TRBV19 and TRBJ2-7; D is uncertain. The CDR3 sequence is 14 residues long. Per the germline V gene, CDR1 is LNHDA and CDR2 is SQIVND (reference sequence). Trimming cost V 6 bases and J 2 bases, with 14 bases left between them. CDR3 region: CASRSRRLPYEQYF. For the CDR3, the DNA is TGTGCCAGTAGATCCCGACGTTTACCCTACGAGCAGTACTTC.

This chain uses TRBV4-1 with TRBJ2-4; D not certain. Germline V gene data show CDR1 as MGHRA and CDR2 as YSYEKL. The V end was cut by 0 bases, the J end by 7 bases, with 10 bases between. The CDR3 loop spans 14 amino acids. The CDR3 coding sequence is TGCGCCAGCAGCCAAGACGCCGCTGCGAACATTCAGTACTTC. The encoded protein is CASSQDAAANIQYF.

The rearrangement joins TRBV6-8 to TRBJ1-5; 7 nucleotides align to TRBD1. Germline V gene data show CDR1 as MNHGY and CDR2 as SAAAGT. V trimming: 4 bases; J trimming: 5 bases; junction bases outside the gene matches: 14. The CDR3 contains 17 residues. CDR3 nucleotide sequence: TGTGCCAGCAGTTTAAGCCCCCAGGACAGGCGTTATCAGCCCCAGCATTTT. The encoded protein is CASSLSPQDRRYQPQHF.

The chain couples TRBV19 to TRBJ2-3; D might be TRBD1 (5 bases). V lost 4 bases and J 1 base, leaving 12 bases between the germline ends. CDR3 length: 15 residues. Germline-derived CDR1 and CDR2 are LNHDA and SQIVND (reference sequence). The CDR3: CASSTPTGRTDTQYF. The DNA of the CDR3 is TGTGCCAGTAGTACTCCTACAGGTCGCACAGATACGCAGTATTTT.

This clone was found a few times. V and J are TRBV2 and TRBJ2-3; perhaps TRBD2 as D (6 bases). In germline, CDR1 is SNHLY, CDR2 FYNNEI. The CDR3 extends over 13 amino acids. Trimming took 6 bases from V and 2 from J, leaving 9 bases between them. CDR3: CASSRDSTDTQYF. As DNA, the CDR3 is TGTGCCAGCAGCCGGGACTCCACAGATACGCAGTATTTT.

DNA for the CDR3: TGCGCCAGCACCCGAGACTTTAGCTCTGGAAACACCATATATTTT. This codes for CASTRDFSSGNTIYF. The chain joins TRBV5-1 to TRBJ1-3; no reliable D call. CDR3 length equals 15 residues. Deletions cut 6 bases from V and 0 bases from J, with 13 bases between. Germline assignment: CDR1 SGHRS and CDR2 YFSETQ.

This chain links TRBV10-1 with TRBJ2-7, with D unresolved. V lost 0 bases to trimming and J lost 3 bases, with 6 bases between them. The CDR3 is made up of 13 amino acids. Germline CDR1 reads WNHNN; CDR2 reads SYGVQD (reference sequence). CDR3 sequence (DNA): TGCGCCAGCAGTGAGTCGGGCGACTACGAGCAGTACTTC. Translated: CASSESGDYEQYF.

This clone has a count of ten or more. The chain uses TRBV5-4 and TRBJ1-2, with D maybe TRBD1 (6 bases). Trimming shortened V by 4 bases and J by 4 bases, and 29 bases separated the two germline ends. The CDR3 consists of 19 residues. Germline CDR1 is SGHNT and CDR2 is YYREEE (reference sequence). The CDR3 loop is CASSHTQTRTERFTYGYTF. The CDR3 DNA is TGTGCCAGCAGCCACACACAAACCCGGACAGAGCGGTTCACCTATGGCTACACCTTC.

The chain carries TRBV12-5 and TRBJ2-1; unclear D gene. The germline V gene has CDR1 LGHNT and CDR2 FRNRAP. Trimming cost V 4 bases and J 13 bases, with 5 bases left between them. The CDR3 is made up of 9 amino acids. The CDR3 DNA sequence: TGTGCTAGTGGTTCCGACCAGTTCTTC. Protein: CASGSDQFF. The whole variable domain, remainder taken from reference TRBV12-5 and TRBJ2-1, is DARVTQTPRHKVTEMGQEVTMRCQPILGHNTVFWYRQTMMQGLELLAYFRNRAPLDDSGMPKDRFSAEMPDATLATLKIQPSEPRDSAVYFCASGSDQFFGPGTRLTVL.

CDR3 nucleotides: TGTGCCAGCAGCCGAGGACGGGCGAACACCGGGGAGCTGTTTTTT. Its translation: CASSRGRANTGELFF. The V gene is TRBV4-2, the J gene TRBJ2-2; D is unresolved. The germline V and J ends were trimmed by 4 bases and 0 bases, with 9 bases remaining between them. In germline, CDR1 is LGHNA, CDR2 YNFKEQ. This CDR3 is 15 amino acids long.

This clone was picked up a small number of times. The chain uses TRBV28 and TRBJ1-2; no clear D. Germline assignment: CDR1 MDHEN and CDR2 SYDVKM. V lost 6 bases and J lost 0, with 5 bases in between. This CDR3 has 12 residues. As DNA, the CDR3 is TGTGCCAGCAGGAGAGCTAACTATGGCTACACCTTC. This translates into CASRRANYGYTF.

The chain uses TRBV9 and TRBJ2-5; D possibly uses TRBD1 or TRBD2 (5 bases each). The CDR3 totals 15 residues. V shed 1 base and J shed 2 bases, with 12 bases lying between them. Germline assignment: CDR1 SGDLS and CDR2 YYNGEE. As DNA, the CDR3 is TGTGCCAGCAGCGTACAACGGGGACGACAAGAGACCCAGTACTTC. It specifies CASSVQRGRQETQYF.

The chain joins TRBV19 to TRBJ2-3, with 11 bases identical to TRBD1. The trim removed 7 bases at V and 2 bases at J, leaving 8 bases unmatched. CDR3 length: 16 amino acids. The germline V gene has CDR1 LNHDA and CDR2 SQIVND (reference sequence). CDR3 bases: TGTGCCAGTACCCCGGGACAGGGGGTTCTCACAGATACGCAGTATTTT. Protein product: CASTPGQGVLTDTQYF.

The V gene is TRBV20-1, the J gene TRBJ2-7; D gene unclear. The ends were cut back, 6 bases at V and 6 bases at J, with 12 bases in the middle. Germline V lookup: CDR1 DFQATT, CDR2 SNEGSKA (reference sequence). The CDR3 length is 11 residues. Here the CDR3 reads CSALYQSEQYF. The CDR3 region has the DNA TGCAGTGCGCTTTACCAAAGCGAGCAGTACTTC.

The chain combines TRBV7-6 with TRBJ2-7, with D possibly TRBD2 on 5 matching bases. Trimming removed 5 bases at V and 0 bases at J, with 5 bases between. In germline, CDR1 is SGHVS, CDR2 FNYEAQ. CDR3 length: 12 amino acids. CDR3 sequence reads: CASSGSSYEQYF. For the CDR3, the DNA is TGTGCCAGCAGCGGGAGCTCCTACGAGCAGTACTTC. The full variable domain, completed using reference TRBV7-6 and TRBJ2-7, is GAGVSQSPRYKVTKRGQDVALRCDPISGHVSLYWYRQALGQGPEFLTYFNYEAQQDKSGLPNDRFSAERPEGSISTLTIQRTEQRDSAMYRCASSGSSYEQYFGPGTRLTVT.

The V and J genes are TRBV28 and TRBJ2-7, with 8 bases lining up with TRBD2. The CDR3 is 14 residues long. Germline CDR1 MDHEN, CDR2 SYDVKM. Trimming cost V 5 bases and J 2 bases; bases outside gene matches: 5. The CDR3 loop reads CASSPPGLAYEQYF. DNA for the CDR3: TGTGCCAGCAGTCCCCCGGGACTAGCCTACGAGCAGTACTTC.

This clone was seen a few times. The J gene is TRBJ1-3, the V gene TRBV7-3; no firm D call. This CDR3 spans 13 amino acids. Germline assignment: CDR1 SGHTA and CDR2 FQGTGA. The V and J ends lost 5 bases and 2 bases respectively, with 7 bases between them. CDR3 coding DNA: TGTGCCAGCAGCCCCGACGCTGGAAACACCATATATTTT. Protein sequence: CASSPDAGNTIYF.

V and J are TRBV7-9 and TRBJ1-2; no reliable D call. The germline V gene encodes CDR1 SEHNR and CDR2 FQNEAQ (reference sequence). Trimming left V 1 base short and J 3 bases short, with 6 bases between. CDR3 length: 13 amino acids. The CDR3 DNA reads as TGTGCCAGCAGCTTAGACCAGTACTATGGCTACACCTTC. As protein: CASSLDQYYGYTF.

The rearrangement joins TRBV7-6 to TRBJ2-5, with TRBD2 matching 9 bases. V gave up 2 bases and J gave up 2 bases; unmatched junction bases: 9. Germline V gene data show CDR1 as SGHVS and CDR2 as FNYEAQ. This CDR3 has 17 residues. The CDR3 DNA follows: TGTGCCAGCAGCTTACACCCTAGCGGGGACACGCAAGAGACCCAGTACTTC. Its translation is CASSLHPSGDTQETQYF.